The 3 T cell receptor beta chains presented below share a single source sample, sequenced in a study of shared clonotypes between healthy human individuals. The data were produced by immunoSEQ multiplex PCR, yet TCRdb's version contains in-frame clones alone and is incomplete. The sample yields millions of clones, about 93% seen once. Naive CD8 populations comprised CD45RO-negative cells positively selected for CCR7, excluding terminally differentiated effector memory CD45RA+ cells. The sample taken for sequencing was naive CD8+ T cells from PBMCs. The receptors come from a man aged 18 to 35 in good health. Some clones in this sample may be carry-over from other donors' samples.

V gene TRBV11-3 combines with J gene TRBJ2-7, with D perhaps TRBD1 (6 bases). The closer fit of TRBJ2-5 to the DNA end suggests the J call may be wrong. The CDR3 extends over 15 amino acids. Germline lookup yields CDR1 SGHNT and CDR2 YENEEA. The CDR3 sequence is CASSLAQGRVETQYF. The CDR3 DNA sequence: TGTGCCAGCAGCTTAGCACAGGGTCGGGTAGAGACCCAGTACTTC.

The chain recombines TRBV18 with TRBJ2-7; D call uncertain. V lost 2 bases and J lost 4, with 9 bases in between. The CDR3 loop spans 13 amino acids. Germline CDR1 is KGHSH and CDR2 is LQKENI. In DNA form, the CDR3 reads TGTGCCAGCTCACCAATCGCGAATTACGAGCAGTACTTC. It codes for CASSPIANYEQYF.

The chain joins TRBV7-9 to TRBJ1-1; no clear D gene. Deletions cut 2 bases from V and 3 bases from J, with 7 bases between. This CDR3 comprises 13 residues. Germline-derived CDR1 and CDR2 are SEHNR and FQNEAQ (reference sequence). The CDR3 here is CASSLSEYTEAFF. As DNA, the CDR3 is TGTGCCAGCAGCTTATCCGAATACACTGAAGCTTTCTTT.